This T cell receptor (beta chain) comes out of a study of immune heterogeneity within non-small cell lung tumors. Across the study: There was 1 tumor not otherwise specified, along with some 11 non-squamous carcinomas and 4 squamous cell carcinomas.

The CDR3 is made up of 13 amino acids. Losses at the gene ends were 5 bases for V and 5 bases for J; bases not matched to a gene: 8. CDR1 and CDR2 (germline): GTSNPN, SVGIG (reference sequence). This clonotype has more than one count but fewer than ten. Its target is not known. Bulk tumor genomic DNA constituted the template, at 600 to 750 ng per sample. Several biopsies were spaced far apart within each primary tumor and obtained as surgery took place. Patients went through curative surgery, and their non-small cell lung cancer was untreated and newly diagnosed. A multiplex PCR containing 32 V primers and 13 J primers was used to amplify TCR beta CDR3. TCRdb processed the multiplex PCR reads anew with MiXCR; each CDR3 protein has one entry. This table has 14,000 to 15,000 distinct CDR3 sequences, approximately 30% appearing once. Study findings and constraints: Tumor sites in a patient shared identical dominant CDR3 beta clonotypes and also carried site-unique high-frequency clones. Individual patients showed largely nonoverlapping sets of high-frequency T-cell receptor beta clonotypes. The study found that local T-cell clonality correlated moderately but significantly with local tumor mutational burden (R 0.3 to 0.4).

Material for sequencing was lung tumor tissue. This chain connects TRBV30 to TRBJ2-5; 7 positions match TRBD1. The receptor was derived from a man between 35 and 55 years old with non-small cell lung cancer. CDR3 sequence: CAWDSRGSETQYF. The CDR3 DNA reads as TGTGCCTGGGACAGCAGGGGGTCGGAGACCCAGTACTTC.